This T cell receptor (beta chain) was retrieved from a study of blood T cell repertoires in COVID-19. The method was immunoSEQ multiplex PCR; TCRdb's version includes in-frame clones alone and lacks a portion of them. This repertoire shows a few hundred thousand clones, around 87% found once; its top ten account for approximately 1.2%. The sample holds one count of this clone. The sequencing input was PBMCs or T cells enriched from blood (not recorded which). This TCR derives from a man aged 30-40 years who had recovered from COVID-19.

Written as DNA, the CDR3 is TGTGCCAGCAGCGGGGGGACAGGGGACTATGGCTACACCTTC. Its protein product is CASSGGTGDYGYTF. The rearrangement uses TRBV7-9 and TRBJ1-2; TRBD1 agrees at 10 bases. V dropped 5 bases and J dropped 3; count of bases not matched to a gene: 3. The CDR3 sequence is 14 residues long. Germline V gives CDR1 SEHNR, CDR2 FQNEAQ (reference sequence).